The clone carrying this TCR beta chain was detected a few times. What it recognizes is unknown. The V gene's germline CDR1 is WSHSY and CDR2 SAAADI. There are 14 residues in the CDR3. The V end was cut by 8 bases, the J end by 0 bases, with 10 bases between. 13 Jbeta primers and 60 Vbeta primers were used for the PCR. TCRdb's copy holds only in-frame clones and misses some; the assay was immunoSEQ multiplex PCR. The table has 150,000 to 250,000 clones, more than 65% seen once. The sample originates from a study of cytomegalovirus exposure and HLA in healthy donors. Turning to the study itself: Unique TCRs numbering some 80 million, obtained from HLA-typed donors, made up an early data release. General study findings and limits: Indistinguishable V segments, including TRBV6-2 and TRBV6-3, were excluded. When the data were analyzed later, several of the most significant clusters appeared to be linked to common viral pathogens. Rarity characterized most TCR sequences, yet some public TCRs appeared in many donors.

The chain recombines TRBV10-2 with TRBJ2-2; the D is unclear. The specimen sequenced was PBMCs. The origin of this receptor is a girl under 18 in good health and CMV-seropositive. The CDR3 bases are TGCGCCAGCGAGGTCCCCCCGAACACCGGGGAGCTGTTTTTT. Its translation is CASEVPPNTGELFF.